This T cell receptor (delta chain) was recovered during a study of γδ T cells in repeated Plasmodium falciparum infection. On the study more broadly: Malian repertoires were sampled cross-sectionally without transmission and longitudinally through febrile malaria.

Comment on this clone: Its antigen is not identified. The amino acid sequence in TCRdb belongs to a much larger clone and departs from this DNA's translation at residue 19, likely a sequencing read error; the sequence shown is translated from the DNA.

TCRdb made new clone calls on the multiplex PCR reads using CATT. The data show under 50,000 delta-chain clones, 1.6% seen once. Vgamma9/Vdelta2+ and Vdelta2-negative gammadelta T cells were flow-sorted from PBMC for bulk sequencing. Study conclusions and caveats: Repeated controlled infections reportedly drove waves of new clonotype selection in Vdelta2-negative, mostly Vdelta1+, gammadelta repertoires.

The CDR3 has 24 residues. CDR1 and CDR2 (germline): TSWWSYY, QGS. The sequence was obtained from a pool of human donors (malaria-infected and uninfected, not separated). The chain combines TRDV1 with TRDJ3, with TRDD3 identical over 11 bases. Input material: gamma-delta T cells from blood. Here the CDR3 reads CALGAPASPWGIPPSSWDSRQMFF. The CDR3, as DNA: TGTGCTCTTGGGGCCCCTGCTTCCCCCTGGGGGATACCACCAAGCTCCTGGGACTCCCGACAGATGTTTTTC.